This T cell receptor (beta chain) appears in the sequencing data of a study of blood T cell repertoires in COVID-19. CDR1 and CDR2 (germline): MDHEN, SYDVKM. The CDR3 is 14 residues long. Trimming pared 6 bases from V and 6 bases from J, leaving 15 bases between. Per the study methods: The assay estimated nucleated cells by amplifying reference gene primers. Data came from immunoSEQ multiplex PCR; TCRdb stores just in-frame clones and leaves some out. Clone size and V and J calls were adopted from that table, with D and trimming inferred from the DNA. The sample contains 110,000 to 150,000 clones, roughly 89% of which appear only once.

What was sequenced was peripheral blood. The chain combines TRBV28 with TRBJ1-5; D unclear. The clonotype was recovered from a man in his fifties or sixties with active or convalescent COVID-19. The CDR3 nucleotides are TGTGCCAGCAGCCCGACGGGGAAGGGTCAGCCCCAGCATTTT. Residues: CASSPTGKGQPQHF.